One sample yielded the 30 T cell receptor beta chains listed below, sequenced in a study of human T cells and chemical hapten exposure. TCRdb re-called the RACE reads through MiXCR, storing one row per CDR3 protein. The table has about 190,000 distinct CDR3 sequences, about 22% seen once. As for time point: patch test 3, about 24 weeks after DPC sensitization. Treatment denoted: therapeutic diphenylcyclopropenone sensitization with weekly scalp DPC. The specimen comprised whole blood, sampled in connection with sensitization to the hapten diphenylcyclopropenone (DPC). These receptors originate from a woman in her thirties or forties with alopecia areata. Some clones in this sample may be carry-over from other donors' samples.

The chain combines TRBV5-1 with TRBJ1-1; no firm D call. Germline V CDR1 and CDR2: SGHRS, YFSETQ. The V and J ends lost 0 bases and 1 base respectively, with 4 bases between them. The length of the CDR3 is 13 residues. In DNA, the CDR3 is TGCGCCAGCAGCTTGGAACGGAACACTGAAGCTTTCTTT. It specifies CASSLERNTEAFF. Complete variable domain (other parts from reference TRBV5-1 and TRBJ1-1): KAGVTQTPRYLIKTRGQQVTLSCSPISGHRSVSWYQQTPGQGLQFLFEYFSETQRNKGNFPGRFSGRQFSNSRSEMNVSTLELGDSALYLCASSLERNTEAFFGQGTRLTVV.

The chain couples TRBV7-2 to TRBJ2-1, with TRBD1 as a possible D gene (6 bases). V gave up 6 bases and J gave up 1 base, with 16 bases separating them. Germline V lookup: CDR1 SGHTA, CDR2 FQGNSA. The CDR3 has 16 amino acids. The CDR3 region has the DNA TGTGCCAGCAGGACTACAGGGTCCCGTTCCTACAATGAGCAGTTCTTC. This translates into CASRTTGSRSYNEQFF.

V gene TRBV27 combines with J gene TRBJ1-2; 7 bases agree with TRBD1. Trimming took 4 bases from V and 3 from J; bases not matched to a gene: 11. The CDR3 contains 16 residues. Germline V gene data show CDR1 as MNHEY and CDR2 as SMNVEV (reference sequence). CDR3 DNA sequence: TGTGCCAGCAGTTCAGGGGGTCTGGACTACTACTATGGCTACACCTTC. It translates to CASSSGGLDYYYGYTF.

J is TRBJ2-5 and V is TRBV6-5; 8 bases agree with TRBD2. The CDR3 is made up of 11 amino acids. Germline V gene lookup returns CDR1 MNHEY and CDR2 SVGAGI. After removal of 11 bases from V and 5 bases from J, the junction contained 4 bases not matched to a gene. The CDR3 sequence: CAGGGLETQYF. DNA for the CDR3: TGTGCCGGCGGGGGGCTGGAGACCCAGTACTTC.

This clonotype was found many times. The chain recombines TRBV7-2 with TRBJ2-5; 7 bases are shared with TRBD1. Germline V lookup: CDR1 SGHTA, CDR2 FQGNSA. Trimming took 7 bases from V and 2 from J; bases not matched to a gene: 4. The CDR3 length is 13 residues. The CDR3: CASKGQTQETQYF. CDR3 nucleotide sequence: TGTGCCAGCAAGGGACAGACTCAAGAGACCCAGTACTTC. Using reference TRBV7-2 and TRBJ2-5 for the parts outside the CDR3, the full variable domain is GAGVSQSPSNKVTEKGKDVELRCDPISGHTALYWYRQSLGQGLEFLIYFQGNSAPDKSGLPSDRFSAERTGGSVSTLTIQRTQQEDSAVYLCASKGQTQETQYFGPGTRLLVL.

As DNA, the CDR3 is TGTGCCAGCAGTTTCCCCCCCCAGGGCAATGAGCAGTTCTTC. Its translation is CASSFPPQGNEQFF. This chain links TRBV12-3 or TRBV12-4 with TRBJ2-1; TRBD1 is a possible D gene (5 bases). V was clipped by 3 bases and J by 6 bases, with 12 bases between them. The CDR3 has 14 residues.

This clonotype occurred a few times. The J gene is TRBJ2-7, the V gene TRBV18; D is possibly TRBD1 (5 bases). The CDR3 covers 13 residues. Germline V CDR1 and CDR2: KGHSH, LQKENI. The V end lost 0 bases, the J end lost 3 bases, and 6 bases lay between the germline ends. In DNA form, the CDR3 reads TGTGCCAGCTCACCACCGACAGTCTACGAGCAGTACTTC. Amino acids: CASSPPTVYEQYF.

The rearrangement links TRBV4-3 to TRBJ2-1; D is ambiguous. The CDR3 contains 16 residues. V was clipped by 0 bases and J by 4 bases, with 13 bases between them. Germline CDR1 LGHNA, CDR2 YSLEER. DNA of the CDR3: TGCGCCAGCAGCCAAGAGTCCAGGACCCCTTACAATGAGCAGTTCTTC. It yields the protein CASSQESRTPYNEQFF.

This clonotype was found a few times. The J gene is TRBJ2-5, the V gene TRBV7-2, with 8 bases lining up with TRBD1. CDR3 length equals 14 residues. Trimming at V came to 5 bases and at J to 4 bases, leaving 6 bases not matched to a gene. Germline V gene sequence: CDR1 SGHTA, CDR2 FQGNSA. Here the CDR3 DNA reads TGTGCCAGCAGCGGAGGACAGGGCCGAGAGACCCAGTACTTC. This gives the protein CASSGGQGRETQYF. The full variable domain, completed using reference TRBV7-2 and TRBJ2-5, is GAGVSQSPSNKVTEKGKDVELRCDPISGHTALYWYRQSLGQGLEFLIYFQGNSAPDKSGLPSDRFSAERTGGSVSTLTIQRTQQEDSAVYLCASSGGQGRETQYFGPGTRLLVL.

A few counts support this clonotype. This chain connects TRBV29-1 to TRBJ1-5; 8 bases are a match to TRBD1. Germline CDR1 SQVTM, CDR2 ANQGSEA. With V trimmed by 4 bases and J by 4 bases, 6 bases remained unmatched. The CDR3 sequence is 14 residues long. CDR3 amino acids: CSVVGQGRNQPQHF. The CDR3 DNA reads TGCAGCGTTGTTGGACAGGGCCGGAATCAGCCCCAGCATTTT.

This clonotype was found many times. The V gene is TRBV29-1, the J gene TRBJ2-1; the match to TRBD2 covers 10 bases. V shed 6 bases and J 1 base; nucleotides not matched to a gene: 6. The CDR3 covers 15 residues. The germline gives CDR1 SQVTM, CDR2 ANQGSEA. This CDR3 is CSVPSSGSSYNEQFF. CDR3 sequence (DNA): TGCAGCGTACCCTCTAGCGGGAGTTCCTACAATGAGCAGTTCTTC.

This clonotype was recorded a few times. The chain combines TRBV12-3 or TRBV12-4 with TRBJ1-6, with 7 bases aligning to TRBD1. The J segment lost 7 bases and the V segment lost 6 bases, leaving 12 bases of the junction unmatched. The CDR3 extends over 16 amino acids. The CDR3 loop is CASSLFSTGRNSPLHF. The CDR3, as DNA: TGTGCCAGCAGCCTATTTTCGACAGGGAGGAATTCACCCCTCCACTTT.

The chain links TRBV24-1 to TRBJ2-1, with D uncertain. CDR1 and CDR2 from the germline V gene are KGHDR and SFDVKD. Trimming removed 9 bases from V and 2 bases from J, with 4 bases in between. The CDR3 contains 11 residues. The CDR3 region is CATGTYNEQFF. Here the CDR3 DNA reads TGTGCCACCGGGACCTACAATGAGCAGTTCTTC.

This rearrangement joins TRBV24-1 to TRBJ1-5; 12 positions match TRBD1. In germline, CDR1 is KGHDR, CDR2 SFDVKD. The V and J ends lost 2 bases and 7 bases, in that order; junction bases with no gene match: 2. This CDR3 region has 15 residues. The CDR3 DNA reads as TGTGCCACCAGTGATTCCGGGACAGGGGGCCAGCCCCAGCATTTT. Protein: CATSDSGTGGQPQHF.

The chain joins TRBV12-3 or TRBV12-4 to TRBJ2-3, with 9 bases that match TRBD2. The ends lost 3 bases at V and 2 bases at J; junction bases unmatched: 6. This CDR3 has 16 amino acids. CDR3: CASSFGGRALTDTQYF. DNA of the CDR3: TGTGCCAGCAGTTTTGGCGGGAGGGCCCTCACAGATACGCAGTATTTT.

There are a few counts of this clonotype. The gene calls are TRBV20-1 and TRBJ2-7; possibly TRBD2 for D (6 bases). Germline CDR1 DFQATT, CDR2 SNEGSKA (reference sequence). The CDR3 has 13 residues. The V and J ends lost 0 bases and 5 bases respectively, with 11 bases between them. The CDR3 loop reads CSARDVRDDEQYF. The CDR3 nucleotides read TGCAGTGCTAGAGATGTGCGGGATGACGAGCAGTACTTC.

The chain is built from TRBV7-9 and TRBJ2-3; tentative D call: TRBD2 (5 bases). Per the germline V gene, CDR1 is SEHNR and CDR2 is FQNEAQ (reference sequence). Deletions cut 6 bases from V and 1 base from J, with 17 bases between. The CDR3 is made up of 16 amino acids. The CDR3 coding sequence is TGTGCCAGCAGGAGACGGGAACTAGGAGGCACAGATACGCAGTATTTT. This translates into CASRRRELGGTDTQYF.

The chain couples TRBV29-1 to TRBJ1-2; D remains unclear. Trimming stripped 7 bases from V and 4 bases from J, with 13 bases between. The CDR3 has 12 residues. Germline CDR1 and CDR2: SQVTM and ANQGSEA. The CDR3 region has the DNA TGCAGCGCTGTGGACGCCACCTATGGCTACACCTTC. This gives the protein CSAVDATYGYTF.

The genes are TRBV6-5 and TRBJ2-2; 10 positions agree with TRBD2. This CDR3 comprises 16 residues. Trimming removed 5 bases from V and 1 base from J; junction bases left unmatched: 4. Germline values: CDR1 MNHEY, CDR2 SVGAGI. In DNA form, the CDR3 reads TGTGCCAGCAGTCCCGGACTAGCGGTGAACACCGGGGAGCTGTTTTTT. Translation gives CASSPGLAVNTGELFF.

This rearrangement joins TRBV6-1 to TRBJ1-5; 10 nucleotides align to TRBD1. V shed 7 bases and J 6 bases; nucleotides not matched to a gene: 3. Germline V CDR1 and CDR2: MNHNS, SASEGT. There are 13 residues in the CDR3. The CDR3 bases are TGTGCCAGCATTGGGACAGGGGCTCAGCCCCAGCATTTT. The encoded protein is CASIGTGAQPQHF.

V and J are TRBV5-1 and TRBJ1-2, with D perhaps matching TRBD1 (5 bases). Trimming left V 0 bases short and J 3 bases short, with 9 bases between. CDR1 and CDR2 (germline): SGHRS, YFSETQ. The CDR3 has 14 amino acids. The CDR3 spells CASSLDGTDYGYTF. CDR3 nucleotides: TGCGCCAGCAGCTTGGATGGGACCGACTATGGCTACACCTTC.

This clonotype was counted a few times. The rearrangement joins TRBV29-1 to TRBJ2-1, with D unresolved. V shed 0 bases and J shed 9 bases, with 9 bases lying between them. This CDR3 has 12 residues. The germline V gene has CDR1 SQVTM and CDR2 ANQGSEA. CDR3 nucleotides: TGCAGCGTTGAAGATAGGCGAGGTGAGCAGTTCTTC. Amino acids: CSVEDRRGEQFF.

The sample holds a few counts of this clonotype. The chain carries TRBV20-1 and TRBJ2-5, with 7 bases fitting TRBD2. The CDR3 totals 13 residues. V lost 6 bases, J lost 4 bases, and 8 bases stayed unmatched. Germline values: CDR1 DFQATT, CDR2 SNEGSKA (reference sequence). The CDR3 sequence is CSAARGLPETQYF. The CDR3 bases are TGCAGTGCCGCCCGGGGACTACCAGAGACCCAGTACTTC.

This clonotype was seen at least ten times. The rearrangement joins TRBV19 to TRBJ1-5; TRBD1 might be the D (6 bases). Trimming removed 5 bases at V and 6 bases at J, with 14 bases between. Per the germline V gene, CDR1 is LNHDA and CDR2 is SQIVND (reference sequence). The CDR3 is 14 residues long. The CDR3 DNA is TGTGCCAGTAGTCGGCGGGGGGCGGTTCAGCCCCAGCATTTT. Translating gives CASSRRGAVQPQHF.

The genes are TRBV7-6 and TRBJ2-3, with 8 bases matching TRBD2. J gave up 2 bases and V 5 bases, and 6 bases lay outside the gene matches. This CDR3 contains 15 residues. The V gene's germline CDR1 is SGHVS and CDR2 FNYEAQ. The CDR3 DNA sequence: TGTGCCAGCAGCCGAGGAGCGGGGGCCACAGATACGCAGTATTTT. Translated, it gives CASSRGAGATDTQYF.

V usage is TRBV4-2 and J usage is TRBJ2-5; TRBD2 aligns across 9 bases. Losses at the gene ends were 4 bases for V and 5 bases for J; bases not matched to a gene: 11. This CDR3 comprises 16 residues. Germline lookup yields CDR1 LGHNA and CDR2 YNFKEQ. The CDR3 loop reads CASSRLLSGGPETQYF. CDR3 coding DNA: TGTGCCAGCAGCCGCCTCCTTAGCGGGGGTCCCGAGACCCAGTACTTC.

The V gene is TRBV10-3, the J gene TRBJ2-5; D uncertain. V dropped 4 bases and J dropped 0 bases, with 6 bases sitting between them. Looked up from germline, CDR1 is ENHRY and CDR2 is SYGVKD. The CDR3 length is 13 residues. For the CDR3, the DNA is TGTGCCATCAGTGTAGGGTACCAAGAGACCCAGTACTTC. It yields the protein CAISVGYQETQYF.

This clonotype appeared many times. The DNA of the CDR3 is TGTGCCAGCAGCTTCGGGACAGGGATGGCCAAAAACATTCAGTACTTC. Its protein is CASSFGTGMAKNIQYF. This rearrangement joins TRBV5-4 to TRBJ2-4, with 9 bases matching TRBD1. Germline V CDR1 and CDR2: SGHNT, YYREEE (reference sequence). CDR3 length: 16 residues. Trimming at V came to 2 bases and at J to 1 base, leaving 4 bases not matched to a gene.

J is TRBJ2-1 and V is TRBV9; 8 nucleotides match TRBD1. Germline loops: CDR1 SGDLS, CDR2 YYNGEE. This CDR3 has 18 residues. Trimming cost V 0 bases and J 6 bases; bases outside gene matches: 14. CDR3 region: CASSVDPRGQGAVNEQFF. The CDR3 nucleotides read TGTGCCAGCAGCGTAGACCCCCGGGGTCAGGGGGCTGTCAATGAGCAGTTCTTC.

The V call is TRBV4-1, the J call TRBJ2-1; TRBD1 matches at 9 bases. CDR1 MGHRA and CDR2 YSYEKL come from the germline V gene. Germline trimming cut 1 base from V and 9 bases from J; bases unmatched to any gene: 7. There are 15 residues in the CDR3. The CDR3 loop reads CASSQATTGGSEQFF. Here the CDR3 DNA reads TGCGCCAGCAGCCAAGCTACAACAGGGGGCAGTGAGCAGTTCTTC.